These 9 T cell receptor beta chains came from one sample sequenced in a study of OX40 agonist ivuxolimab in advanced cancers. TCRdb's copy holds only in-frame clones and misses some; the assay was immunoSEQ multiplex PCR. The data contain about 46,000 clones, around nine tenths of them singletons. Specimen: CD4+ or CD8+ T cells sorted from blood, collected in a trial of the OX40 agonist ivuxolimab. Source of these receptors: an adult with an advanced solid tumor such as melanoma, head and neck, liver or kidney cancer.

The V and J genes are TRBV15 and TRBJ1-5, with D perhaps matching TRBD1 (5 bases). V lost 1 base to trimming and J lost 3 bases, with 10 bases between them. CDR1 and CDR2 (germline): LNHNV, YYDKDF (reference sequence). This CDR3 has 15 amino acids. The CDR3 region has the DNA TGTGCCACCAGCAGAGGGGACCTTTACAATCAGCCCCAGCATTTT. Translation gives CATSRGDLYNQPQHF.

The chain recombines TRBV18 with TRBJ2-3, with D perhaps matching TRBD1 (5 bases). This CDR3 has 16 amino acids. Germline CDR1 KGHSH, CDR2 LQKENI. Trimming stripped 6 bases from V and 4 bases from J, with 20 bases between. The CDR3 spells CASSPLWSRVADTQYF. CDR3 nucleotides: TGTGCCAGCTCCCCTCTTTGGTCCAGGGTAGCAGATACGCAGTATTTT. Looking up the rest from reference TRBV18 and TRBJ2-3 gives the full variable domain: NAGVMQNPRHLVRRRGQEARLRCSPMKGHSHVYWYRQLPEEGLKFMVYLQKENIIDESGMPKERFSAEFPKEGPSILRIQQVVRGDSAAYFCASSPLWSRVADTQYFGPGTRLTVL.

This clone has a single count. This chain links TRBV7-9 with TRBJ2-7; 7 bases align to TRBD1. The CDR3 totals 13 residues. Trimming cost V 5 bases and J 3 bases; bases outside gene matches: 4. Germline CDR1 reads SEHNR; CDR2 reads FQNEAQ (reference sequence). The CDR3 reads CASSETGNYEQYF. DNA of the CDR3: TGTGCCAGCAGCGAGACAGGGAACTACGAGCAGTACTTC.

The chain links TRBV29-1 to TRBJ1-2; D remains ambiguous. This CDR3 contains 10 residues. V lost 4 bases and J 6 bases, leaving 6 bases between the germline ends. The germline gives CDR1 SQVTM, CDR2 ANQGSEA. CDR3 sequence (DNA): TGCAGCGTTGCTAAGGATGGCTACACCTTC. Translated, it gives CSVAKDGYTF.

The chain carries TRBV27 and TRBJ1-4; no firm D call. Germline CDR1 is MNHEY and CDR2 is SMNVEV (reference sequence). The V gene lost 2 bases and the J gene lost 3 bases, with 10 bases spanning the gap. The CDR3 covers 15 residues. The CDR3 protein is CASSLSGQANEKLFF. As DNA, the CDR3 is TGTGCCAGCAGTTTAAGTGGGCAGGCTAATGAAAAACTGTTTTTT.

The chain carries TRBV4-3 and TRBJ2-1; 8 bases match TRBD1. The V gene end was trimmed by 2 bases and the J gene end by 2 bases; junction bases not matched to a gene: 2. This CDR3 comprises 15 residues. The germline V gene has CDR1 LGHNA and CDR2 YSLEER. The CDR3 DNA reads as TGCGCCAGCAGCCAATGGGGACAGGCCTACAATGAGCAGTTCTTC. Translated, it gives CASSQWGQAYNEQFF.

V is TRBV7-8 and J is TRBJ2-3; 7 bases line up with TRBD2. The CDR3 extends over 16 amino acids. With 1 base clipped from V and 5 bases from J, the junction kept 9 bases outside the gene matches. Germline V gene lookup returns CDR1 SGHVS and CDR2 FQNEAQ. The CDR3 loop is CASSLESAGVRDTQYF. The CDR3 DNA sequence: TGTGCCAGCAGCTTAGAGTCGGCGGGAGTGAGAGATACGCAGTATTTT.

V is TRBV29-1 and J is TRBJ2-2; 8 bases fit TRBD2. Germline values: CDR1 SQVTM, CDR2 ANQGSEA. The CDR3 has 15 residues. Unmatched junction bases numbered 7, after V lost 3 bases and J lost 4 bases. The CDR3 sequence is CSVDLSGGITGELFF. The CDR3 DNA is TGCAGCGTTGATTTATCGGGGGGGATCACCGGGGAGCTGTTTTTT.

The chain carries TRBV28 and TRBJ2-2; D may be TRBD2 (6 bases). The CDR3 extends over 16 amino acids. The germline V gene encodes CDR1 MDHEN and CDR2 SYDVKM. Trimming left V 4 bases short and J 7 bases short, with 19 bases between. CDR3 coding DNA: TGTGCCAGCAGTTCCCTACCCGGGAGAGCGGGCGGGGAGCTGTTTTTT. This sequence encodes CASSSLPGRAGGELFF.